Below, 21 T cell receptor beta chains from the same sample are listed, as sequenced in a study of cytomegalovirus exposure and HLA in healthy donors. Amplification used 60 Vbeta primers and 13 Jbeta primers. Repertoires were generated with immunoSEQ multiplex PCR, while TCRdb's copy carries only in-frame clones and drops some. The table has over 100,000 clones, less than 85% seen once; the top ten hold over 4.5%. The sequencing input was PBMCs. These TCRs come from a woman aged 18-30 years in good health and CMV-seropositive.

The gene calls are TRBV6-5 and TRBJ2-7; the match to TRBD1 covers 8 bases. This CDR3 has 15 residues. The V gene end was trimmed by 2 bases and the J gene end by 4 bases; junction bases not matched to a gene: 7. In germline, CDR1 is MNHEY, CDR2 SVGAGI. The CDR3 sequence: CASSYGGQGLYEQYF. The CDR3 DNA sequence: TGTGCCAGCAGTTACGGAGGACAGGGATTGTACGAGCAGTACTTC.

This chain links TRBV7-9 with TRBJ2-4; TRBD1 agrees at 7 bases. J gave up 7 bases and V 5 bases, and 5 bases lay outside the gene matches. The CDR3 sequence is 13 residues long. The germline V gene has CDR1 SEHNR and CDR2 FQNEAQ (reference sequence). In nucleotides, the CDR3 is TGTGCCAGCAGCAAAACAGGGGAGAACATTCAGTACTTC. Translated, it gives CASSKTGENIQYF.

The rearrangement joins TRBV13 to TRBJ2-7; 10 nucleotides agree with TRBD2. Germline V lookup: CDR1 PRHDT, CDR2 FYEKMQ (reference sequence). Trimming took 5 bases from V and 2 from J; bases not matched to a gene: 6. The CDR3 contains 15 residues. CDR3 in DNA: TGTGCCAGCAGCCCCGGGACTAGCGTAACCTACGAGCAGTACTTC. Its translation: CASSPGTSVTYEQYF.

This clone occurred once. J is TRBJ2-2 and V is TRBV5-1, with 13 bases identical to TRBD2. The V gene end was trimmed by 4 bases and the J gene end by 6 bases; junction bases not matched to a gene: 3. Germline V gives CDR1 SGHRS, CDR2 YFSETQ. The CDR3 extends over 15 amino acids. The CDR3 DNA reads TGCGCCAGCAGCCCCGGACTAGCGGGAGCCGGGGAGCTGTTTTTT. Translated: CASSPGLAGAGELFF.

CDR3 residues: CASSRPGQGLNTEAFF. The CDR3 nucleotides read TGTGCCAGCAGTCGACCCGGACAGGGATTAAACACTGAAGCTTTCTTT. The gene calls are TRBV28 and TRBJ1-1; TRBD1 matches 8 bases. Losses at the gene ends were 5 bases for V and 2 bases for J; bases not matched to a gene: 10. CDR3 length: 16 amino acids. CDR1 is MDHEN and CDR2 is SYDVKM in the germline V gene.

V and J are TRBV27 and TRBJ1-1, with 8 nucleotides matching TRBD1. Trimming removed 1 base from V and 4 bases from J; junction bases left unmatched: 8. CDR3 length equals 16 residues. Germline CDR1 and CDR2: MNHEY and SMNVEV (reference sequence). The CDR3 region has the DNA TGTGCCAGCAGTTTATATCCGGGACAGGAGGTCACTGAAGCTTTCTTT. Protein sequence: CASSLYPGQEVTEAFF.

The CDR3 is CASSSPGRQYF. CDR3 DNA: TGTGCCAGCAGTTCCCCGGGTCGGCAGTACTTC. This chain links TRBV6-5 with TRBJ2-7; D is ambiguous. The germline V and J ends were trimmed by 4 bases and 9 bases, with 10 bases remaining between them. The CDR3 covers 11 residues. Germline loops: CDR1 MNHEY, CDR2 SVGAGI.

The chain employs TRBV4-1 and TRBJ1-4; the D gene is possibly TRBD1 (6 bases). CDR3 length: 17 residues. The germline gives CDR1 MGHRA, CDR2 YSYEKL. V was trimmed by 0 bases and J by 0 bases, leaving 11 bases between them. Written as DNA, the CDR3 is TGCGCCAGCAGCCAAGATGGCAGGGGCTCAACTAATGAAAAACTGTTTTTT. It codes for CASSQDGRGSTNEKLFF.

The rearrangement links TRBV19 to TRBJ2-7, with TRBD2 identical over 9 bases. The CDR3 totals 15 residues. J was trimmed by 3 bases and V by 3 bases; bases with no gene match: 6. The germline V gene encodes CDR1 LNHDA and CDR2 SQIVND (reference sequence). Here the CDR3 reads CASSIGSSGNYEQYF. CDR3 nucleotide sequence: TGTGCCAGTAGTATCGGGTCTAGCGGGAACTACGAGCAGTACTTC.

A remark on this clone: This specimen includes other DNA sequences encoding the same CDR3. CDR3 sequence: CAWIEGEGGTDTQYF. As DNA, the CDR3 is TGTGCCTGGATTGAGGGGGAGGGGGGCACAGATACGCAGTATTTT. The genes are TRBV30 and TRBJ2-3; D is perhaps TRBD2 (7 bases). The CDR3 contains 15 residues. The V gene lost 4 bases and the J gene lost 1 base, with 15 bases spanning the gap. Germline values: CDR1 GTSNPN, CDR2 SVGIG (reference sequence).

CDR3 residues: CASSVVSGPEAFF. The CDR3 DNA reads as TGTGCCAGCAGCGTAGTGAGCGGACCCGAGGCTTTCTTT. The chain recombines TRBV9 with TRBJ1-1; D call uncertain. Trimming cost V 0 bases and J 11 bases, with 14 bases left between them. Germline V lookup: CDR1 SGDLS, CDR2 YYNGEE. The CDR3 is made up of 13 amino acids.

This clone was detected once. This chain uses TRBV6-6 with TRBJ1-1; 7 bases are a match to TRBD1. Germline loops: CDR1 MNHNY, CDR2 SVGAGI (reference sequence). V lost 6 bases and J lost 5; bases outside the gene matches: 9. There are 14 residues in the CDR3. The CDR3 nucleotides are TGTGCCAGCAGGACCGACAGGGAAGGAACTGAAGCTTTCTTT. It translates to CASRTDREGTEAFF.

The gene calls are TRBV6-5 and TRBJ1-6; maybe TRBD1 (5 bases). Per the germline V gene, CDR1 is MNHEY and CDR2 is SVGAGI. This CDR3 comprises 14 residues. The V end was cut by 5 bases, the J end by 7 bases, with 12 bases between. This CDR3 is CASSQGARNSPLHF. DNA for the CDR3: TGTGCCAGCAGTCAGGGCGCTCGAAATTCACCCCTCCACTTT.

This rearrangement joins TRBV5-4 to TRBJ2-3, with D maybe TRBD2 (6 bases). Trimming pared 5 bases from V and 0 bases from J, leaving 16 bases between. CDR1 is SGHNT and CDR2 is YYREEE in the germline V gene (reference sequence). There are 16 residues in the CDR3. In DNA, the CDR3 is TGTGCCAGCAGTTTTGGGAGCGGGCTTAGCACAGATACGCAGTATTTT. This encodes CASSFGSGLSTDTQYF.

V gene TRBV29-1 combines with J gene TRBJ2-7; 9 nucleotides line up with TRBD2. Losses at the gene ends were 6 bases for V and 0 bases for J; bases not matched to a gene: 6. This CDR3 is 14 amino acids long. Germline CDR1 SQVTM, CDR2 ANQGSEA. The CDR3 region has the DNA TGCAGCGTCGCTCTAGCGGGAAGCTCCTACGAGCAGTACTTC. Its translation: CSVALAGSSYEQYF.

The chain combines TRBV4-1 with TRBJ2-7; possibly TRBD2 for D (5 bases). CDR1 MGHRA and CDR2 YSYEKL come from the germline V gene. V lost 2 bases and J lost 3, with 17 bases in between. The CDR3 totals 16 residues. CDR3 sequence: CASSQPGLSNGYEQYF. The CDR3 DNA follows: TGCGCCAGCAGCCAACCCGGACTGTCGAACGGCTACGAGCAGTACTTC.

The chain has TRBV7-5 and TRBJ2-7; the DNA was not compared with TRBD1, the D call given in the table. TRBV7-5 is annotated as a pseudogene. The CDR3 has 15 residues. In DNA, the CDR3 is TGTGCCAGAAGCCCAAAGGGACAGCATTCCTACGAGCAGTACTTC. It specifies CARSPKGQHSYEQYF.

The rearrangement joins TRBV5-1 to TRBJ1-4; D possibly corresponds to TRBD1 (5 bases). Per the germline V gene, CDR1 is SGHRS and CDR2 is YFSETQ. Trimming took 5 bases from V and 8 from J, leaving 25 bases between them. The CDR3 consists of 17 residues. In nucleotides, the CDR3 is TGCGCCAGCAGACCGGGAGGGGCCGAGGGCACCGTCGAAAAACTGTTTTTT. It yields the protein CASRPGGAEGTVEKLFF. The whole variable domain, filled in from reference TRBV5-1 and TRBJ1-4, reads KAGVTQTPRYLIKTRGQQVTLSCSPISGHRSVSWYQQTPGQGLQFLFEYFSETQRNKGNFPGRFSGRQFSNSRSEMNVSTLELGDSALYLCASRPGGAEGTVEKLFFGSGTQLSVL.

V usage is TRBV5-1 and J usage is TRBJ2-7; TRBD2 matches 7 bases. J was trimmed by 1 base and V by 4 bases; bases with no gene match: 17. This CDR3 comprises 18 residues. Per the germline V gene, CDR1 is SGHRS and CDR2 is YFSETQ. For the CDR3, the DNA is TGCGCCAGCAGCCCCGAAGCGCGGGGGAAGAGTGGGTCCTACGAGCAGTACTTC. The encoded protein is CASSPEARGKSGSYEQYF.

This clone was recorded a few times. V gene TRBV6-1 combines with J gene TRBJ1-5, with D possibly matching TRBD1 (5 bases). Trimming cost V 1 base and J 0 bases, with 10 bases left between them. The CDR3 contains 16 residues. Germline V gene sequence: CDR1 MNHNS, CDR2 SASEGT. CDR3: CASSEVLTDSNQPQHF. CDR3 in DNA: TGTGCCAGCAGTGAAGTTTTGACAGATAGCAATCAGCCCCAGCATTTT.

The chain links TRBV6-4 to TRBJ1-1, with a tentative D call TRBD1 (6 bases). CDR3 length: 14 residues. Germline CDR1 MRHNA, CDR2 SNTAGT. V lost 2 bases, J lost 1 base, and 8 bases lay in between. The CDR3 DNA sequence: TGTGCCAGCAGTGACACGGACAGGAACACTGAAGCTTTCTTT. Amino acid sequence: CASSDTDRNTEAFF.